Below are 22 T cell receptor beta chains sequenced from a single sample in a study of T cell responses to AZD1222 COVID-19 vaccine. Clones were read by immunoSEQ multiplex PCR, and TCRdb kept only the in-frame ones, dropping some. The sample has more than 90,000 clones; roughly 90% are singletons. The sequenced sample was peripheral blood, obtained 28 days after the second AZD1222 dose. The receptors were gathered from an adult who received the AZD1222 COVID-19 vaccine.

This clone was seen only once. V usage is TRBV7-2 and J usage is TRBJ1-1, with 9 bases identical to TRBD1. The CDR3 spans 14 residues. Germline values: CDR1 SGHTA, CDR2 FQGNSA. V shed 5 bases, J shed 4 bases, and the junction held 5 bases outside the gene matches. The CDR3 region is CASSVGQGLTEAFF. As DNA, the CDR3 is TGTGCCAGCAGCGTGGGACAGGGCCTCACTGAAGCTTTCTTT.

The rearrangement links TRBV7-9 to TRBJ2-6, with 9 bases matching TRBD1. With 5 bases clipped from V and 2 bases from J, the junction kept 7 bases outside the gene matches. The V gene's germline CDR1 is SEHNR and CDR2 FQNEAQ (reference sequence). The CDR3 is made up of 17 amino acids. The CDR3 DNA is TGTGCCAGCAGCCAGGGGACAGGGACCCCTGGGGCCAACGTCCTGACTTTC. Translated, it gives CASSQGTGTPGANVLTF.

V is TRBV5-1 and J is TRBJ1-2; 8 bases match TRBD1. The germline CDR1 and CDR2 sequences are SGHRS and YFSETQ. The CDR3 consists of 13 residues. The J segment lost 3 bases and the V segment lost 4 bases, leaving 2 bases of the junction unmatched. CDR3: CASSVDRDYGYTF. CDR3 nucleotides: TGCGCCAGCAGCGTGGACAGGGACTATGGCTACACCTTC.

This clone was seen just once. The chain employs TRBV24-1 and TRBJ1-2; TRBD1 is a possible D gene (5 bases). V shed 5 bases and J shed 8 bases, with 8 bases lying between them. CDR1 KGHDR and CDR2 SFDVKD come from the germline V gene. This CDR3 comprises 11 residues. Written as DNA, the CDR3 is TGTGCCACCAGTGGTCCAGGGGGCTACACCTTC. Protein: CATSGPGGYTF.

This sequence joins TRBV12-3 or TRBV12-4 and TRBJ1-2; D gene ambiguous. Trimming took 7 bases from V and 5 from J, leaving 14 bases between them. CDR3 length: 13 amino acids. The CDR3: CASTREVSYGYTF. In nucleotides, the CDR3 is TGTGCCAGCACCCGTGAGGTTTCTTATGGCTACACCTTC.

The chain combines TRBV15 with TRBJ1-4; 8 bases match TRBD1. Germline lookup yields CDR1 LNHNV and CDR2 YYDKDF (reference sequence). CDR3 size: 16 residues. V dropped 0 bases and J dropped 6; count of bases not matched to a gene: 6. The CDR3 DNA is TGTGCCACCAGCAGAGATAGTCAGGGGGCACATGAAAAACTGTTTTTT. This translates into CATSRDSQGAHEKLFF.

V is TRBV30 and J is TRBJ1-3; no clear D. Germline V gives CDR1 GTSNPN, CDR2 SVGIG (reference sequence). The CDR3 has 14 residues. With 2 bases removed from V and 0 bases from J, the gap between germline ends came to 8 bases. This CDR3 is CAWSRGYSGNTIYF. For the CDR3, the DNA is TGTGCCTGGAGTCGGGGATACTCTGGAAACACCATATATTTT.

The chain recombines TRBV28 with TRBJ2-1; 12 bases are shared with TRBD2. The CDR3 sequence is 16 residues long. The V segment lost 5 bases and the J segment 2 bases; nucleotides outside the gene matches: 4. CDR1 and CDR2 from the germline V gene are MDHEN and SYDVKM. The CDR3 loop is CASSLAGGPPYNEQFF. CDR3 DNA: TGTGCCAGCAGTCTAGCGGGAGGGCCGCCCTACAATGAGCAGTTCTTC.

This chain uses TRBV18 with TRBJ1-5; a weak D match, TRBD1 (5 bases). CDR1 and CDR2 (germline): KGHSH, LQKENI. CDR3 length: 16 residues. V lost 3 bases and J 2 bases, leaving 14 bases between the germline ends. For the CDR3, the DNA is TGTGCCAGCTCACCGGGGGAGGGTGCGGGCAATCAGCCCCAGCATTTT. Translating gives CASSPGEGAGNQPQHF.

The rearrangement links TRBV18 to TRBJ2-4, with 12 bases matching TRBD2. CDR1 KGHSH and CDR2 LQKENI come from the germline V gene. The trim removed 3 bases at V and 7 bases at J, leaving 7 bases unmatched. The CDR3 runs 16 residues. CDR3 in DNA: TGTGCCAGCTCACCCGGGACTAGCGGGTTAGGGAACATTCAGTACTTC. Protein: CASSPGTSGLGNIQYF.

The CDR3 region has the DNA TGTGCCAGCAGTTTCCCCACAGGGAGCTCTGGAAACACCATATATTTT. Its protein is CASSFPTGSSGNTIYF. The chain carries TRBV28 and TRBJ1-3; the D gene is possibly TRBD1 (6 bases). V was clipped by 3 bases and J by 0 bases, with 12 bases between them. The CDR3 length is 16 residues. The germline V gene has CDR1 MDHEN and CDR2 SYDVKM.

The gene calls are TRBV6-1 and TRBJ1-1, with no clear D. V lost 2 bases to trimming and J lost 5 bases, with 12 bases between them. This CDR3 comprises 14 residues. Germline loops: CDR1 MNHNS, CDR2 SASEGT. The CDR3 sequence: CASSERFRGTEAFF. The CDR3 DNA reads TGTGCCAGCAGTGAAAGGTTCAGAGGAACTGAAGCTTTCTTT.

The chain links TRBV30 to TRBJ1-3, with a tentative D call TRBD1 (5 bases). Germline V CDR1 and CDR2: GTSNPN, SVGIG (reference sequence). Trimming shortened V by 2 bases and J by 0 bases, and 11 bases separated the two germline ends. This CDR3 region has 15 residues. This CDR3 reads CAWSPTGSSGNTIYF. CDR3 in DNA: TGTGCCTGGAGTCCTACAGGAAGCTCTGGAAACACCATATATTTT.

This clone occurred a few times. This rearrangement joins TRBV14 to TRBJ2-7; weak D call: TRBD1 (7 bases). Trimming stripped 5 bases from V and 3 bases from J, with 14 bases between. Per the germline V gene, CDR1 is SGHDN and CDR2 is FVKESK. This CDR3 has 14 amino acids. DNA for the CDR3: TGTGCCAGCAGCTCTCCAGGGGGGTTCTACGAGCAGTACTTC. Its protein product is CASSSPGGFYEQYF.

This sequence joins TRBV30 and TRBJ2-7; D uncertain. The CDR3 loop spans 11 amino acids. Trimming took off 4 bases at V and 4 bases at J, with 8 bases between the two ends. Germline CDR1 GTSNPN, CDR2 SVGIG (reference sequence). This CDR3 reads CAWTPGYEQYF. DNA of the CDR3: TGTGCCTGGACCCCAGGATACGAGCAGTACTTC. Using reference TRBV30 and TRBJ2-7 for the parts outside the CDR3, the full variable domain is SQTIHQWPATLVQPVGSPLSLECTVEGTSNPNLYWYRQAAGRGLQLLFYSVGIGQISSEVPQNLSASRPQDRQFILSSKKLLLSDSGFYLCAWTPGYEQYFGPGTRLTVT.

The chain's CDR3 is CASSYDGQGSGNTIYF. The CDR3 bases are TGTGCCAGCAGTTATGACGGACAGGGCTCTGGAAACACCATATATTTT. The chain recombines TRBV6-5 with TRBJ1-3, with TRBD1 matching over 8 bases. This CDR3 contains 16 residues. V gave up 3 bases and J gave up 0 bases; unmatched junction bases: 4. CDR1 is MNHEY and CDR2 is SVGAGI in the germline V gene.

The V gene is TRBV12-3 or TRBV12-4, the J gene TRBJ2-7; 7 bases map to TRBD2. With V trimmed by 6 bases and J by 3 bases, 5 bases remained unmatched. The CDR3 is made up of 13 amino acids. This CDR3 is CASRRAGLYEQYF. The CDR3 region has the DNA TGTGCCAGCAGGCGAGCGGGACTCTACGAGCAGTACTTC.

The chain has TRBV25-1 and TRBJ2-1, with D maybe TRBD1 (5 bases). V was shortened by 5 bases and J by 4 bases, with 18 bases between the two germline ends. The CDR3 spans 16 residues. The V gene's germline CDR1 is MGHDK and CDR2 SYGVNS. The CDR3 region is CASSRLDRVGYNEQFF. The DNA for the CDR3 is TGTGCCAGCAGTCGACTTGACAGAGTAGGATACAATGAGCAGTTCTTC.

V is TRBV3-1 (or the pseudogene TRBV3-2) and J is TRBJ2-1, with D possibly TRBD2 on 5 matching bases. The germline V and J ends were trimmed by 4 bases and 1 base, with 11 bases remaining between them. The CDR3 consists of 15 residues. Germline CDR1 LGHDT, CDR2 YNNKEL (reference sequence). CDR3 DNA sequence: TGTGCCAGCAGCCTCTCCGGCGGGTCCTACAATGAGCAGTTCTTC. Translating gives CASSLSGGSYNEQFF.

Here the CDR3 DNA reads TGTGCCAGTCGACAGGGTTGGAGGAACACTGAAGCTTTCTTT. It codes for CASRQGWRNTEAFF. This chain connects TRBV11-1 to TRBJ1-1; 7 bases line up with TRBD1. V shed 9 bases and J 1 base; nucleotides not matched to a gene: 8. Per germline, CDR1 SGHAT and CDR2 FQDESV (reference sequence). There are 14 residues in the CDR3. Together with reference TRBV11-1 and TRBJ1-1, the CDR3 gives the full variable domain: EAEVAQSPRYKITEKSQAVAFWCDPISGHATLYWYRQILGQGPELLVQFQDESVVDDSQLPKDRFSAERLKGVDSTLKIQPAELGDSAMYLCASRQGWRNTEAFFGQGTRLTVV.

The V and J genes are TRBV7-7 and TRBJ2-3, with 9 bases lining up with TRBD2. With V trimmed by 4 bases and J by 2 bases, 4 bases remained unmatched. The CDR3 covers 15 residues. Per the germline V gene, CDR1 is SSHAT and CDR2 is FNYEAQ (reference sequence). CDR3 sequence (DNA): TGTGCCAGCAGCTCCGGACTAGCGTTCACAGATACGCAGTATTTT. This encodes CASSSGLAFTDTQYF.

The chain couples TRBV10-3 to TRBJ1-3, with 8 bases fitting TRBD1. V lost 7 bases, J lost 4 bases, and 3 bases stayed unmatched. The CDR3 extends over 13 amino acids. CDR1 is ENHRY and CDR2 is SYGVKD in the germline V gene. CDR3 nucleotide sequence: TGTGCCATCACTGACAGGGGAGGAAACACCATATATTTT. Translation: CAITDRGGNTIYF.